These 20 T cell receptor beta chains came from one sample sequenced in a study of blood T cells in healthy people across ages. Alongside a J-beta primer mix, a sample-barcoded 5' primer served in a second PCR lasting roughly 6 to 12 cycles. TCRdb re-called the 5' RACE reads with MiXCR, one entry per CDR3 protein. The sample contains about 640,000 distinct CDR3 sequences, about 54% of which appear only once. The sample comprised blood. All receptors come from a man aged 60 to 75 in good health.

The V and J genes are TRBV7-2 and TRBJ1-5; possible D gene TRBD1, 6 bases. The germline V gene has CDR1 SGHTA and CDR2 FQGNSA. The CDR3 totals 13 residues. V lost 8 bases and J lost 7, with 15 bases in between. Here the CDR3 reads CASGAQGGQPQHF. In DNA form, the CDR3 reads TGTGCCAGCGGGGCACAGGGAGGCCAGCCCCAGCATTTT. Complete variable domain (other parts from reference TRBV7-2 and TRBJ1-5): GAGVSQSPSNKVTEKGKDVELRCDPISGHTALYWYRQSLGQGLEFLIYFQGNSAPDKSGLPSDRFSAERTGGSVSTLTIQRTQQEDSAVYLCASGAQGGQPQHFGDGTRLSIL.

The V call is TRBV7-9, the J call TRBJ2-3; D remains ambiguous. Trimming cost V 1 base and J 0 bases, with 11 bases left between them. The CDR3 contains 16 residues. Germline values: CDR1 SEHNR, CDR2 FQNEAQ (reference sequence). In DNA, the CDR3 is TGTGCCAGCAGCTTAGGGTCTGCGCTTAGCACAGATACGCAGTATTTT. It specifies CASSLGSALSTDTQYF.

This clonotype appeared once. The chain carries TRBV6-5 and TRBJ2-7, with a tentative D call TRBD1 (5 bases). CDR1 is MNHEY and CDR2 is SVGAGI in the germline V gene. CDR3 length: 16 residues. V lost 0 bases to trimming and J lost 0 bases, with 12 bases between them. CDR3 DNA sequence: TGTGCCAGCAGTTACTCGTGGCAGGGCAGCTCCTACGAGCAGTACTTC. Protein: CASSYSWQGSSYEQYF.

V and J are TRBV7-2 and TRBJ2-6, with 7 bases fitting TRBD2. This CDR3 has 16 residues. From germline, CDR1 is SGHTA and CDR2 FQGNSA. V lost 1 base, J lost 4 bases, and 4 bases stayed unmatched. CDR3 DNA: TGTGCCAGCAGCTTAGTCGGGGGGTACGGGGCCAACGTCCTGACTTTC. Translating gives CASSLVGGYGANVLTF.

V gene TRBV6-1 combines with J gene TRBJ2-1, with TRBD1 identical over 12 bases. The DNA end lines up better with TRBJ2-7; the J call may be wrong. CDR3 size: 15 residues. Germline V gene sequence: CDR1 MNHNS, CDR2 SASEGT. CDR3 region: CASTRGTGGFNEQYF. The CDR3 nucleotides are TGTGCCAGCACCAGAGGGACAGGGGGCTTCAATGAGCAGTACTTC.

This clonotype was detected a few times. Mismatch with germline at one junction end may stem from a read error. CDR3 nucleotides: TGTGCCGGCAGCCGAGCGGGGGCCAAAAACATTCAGTACTTC. It translates to CAGSRAGAKNIQYF. The J gene is TRBJ2-4, the V gene TRBV12-3 or TRBV12-4; 7 nucleotides align to TRBD2. This CDR3 spans 14 amino acids.

The chain recombines TRBV10-3 with TRBJ2-7; 7 positions match TRBD1. The last part of the DNA fits TRBJ2-5 better; the J call may be wrong. CDR1 and CDR2 (germline): ENHRY, SYGVKD. The CDR3 contains 14 residues. CDR3 amino acids: CAISENGDRETQYF. Written as DNA, the CDR3 is TGTGCCATCAGTGAGAACGGGGACAGAGAGACCCAGTACTTC.

The J gene is TRBJ2-1, the V gene TRBV7-9, with TRBD1 identical over 7 bases. CDR3 length equals 15 residues. The V gene's germline CDR1 is SEHNR and CDR2 FQNEAQ (reference sequence). V was clipped by 3 bases and J by 5 bases; unmatched bases: 7. CDR3 loop: CASSFSGTVDNEQFF. The DNA for the CDR3 is TGTGCCAGCAGCTTTTCCGGGACAGTTGACAATGAGCAGTTCTTC.

The CDR3 loop reads CSVEERDRRTEAFF. For the CDR3, the DNA is TGCAGCGTTGAAGAAAGGGACAGGAGGACTGAAGCTTTCTTT. The chain uses TRBV29-1 and TRBJ1-1; 8 positions match TRBD1. This CDR3 is built from 14 residues. Germline V CDR1 and CDR2: SQVTM, ANQGSEA. V dropped 0 bases and J dropped 5; count of bases not matched to a gene: 5.

This chain links TRBV25-1 with TRBJ2-1, with TRBD2 matching over 11 bases. CDR3 size: 17 residues. Germline CDR1 MGHDK, CDR2 SYGVNS. Trimming took 8 bases from V and 4 from J; bases not matched to a gene: 13. The CDR3 nucleotides read TGTGCCAGCCGCTCTCTAGCGGGGGGCACAGATTACAATGAGCAGTTCTTC. It is translated as CASRSLAGGTDYNEQFF.

The V gene is TRBV20-1, the J gene TRBJ2-1, with D perhaps given as TRBD1 or TRBD2 (6 bases each). The germline V gene has CDR1 DFQATT and CDR2 SNEGSKA (reference sequence). Trimming removed 2 bases from V and 2 bases from J, with 13 bases in between. There are 15 residues in the CDR3. The CDR3 coding sequence is TGCAGTGCTAGATCCCCGGAGGGGGCCTACAATGAGCAGTTCTTC. It yields the protein CSARSPEGAYNEQFF.

The chain links TRBV7-9 to TRBJ2-4; 9 bases are a match to TRBD2. The J segment lost 6 bases and the V segment lost 5 bases, leaving 11 bases of the junction unmatched. The germline V gene has CDR1 SEHNR and CDR2 FQNEAQ (reference sequence). The CDR3 totals 16 residues. The CDR3 DNA is TGTGCCAGCAGCCCCATACCGACTAGCGGACGAAACATTCAGTACTTC. Translated: CASSPIPTSGRNIQYF.

Only a few counts were recorded for this clonotype. The chain links TRBV7-9 to TRBJ2-3; D gene ambiguous. The V end lost 1 base, the J end lost 3 bases, and 11 bases lay between the germline ends. The CDR3 extends over 15 amino acids. Germline CDR1 is SEHNR and CDR2 is FQNEAQ (reference sequence). The CDR3: CASSLDLGRTDTQYF. CDR3 DNA: TGTGCCAGCAGCTTAGATCTTGGCCGTACAGATACGCAGTATTTT.

About this clonotype itself: One end of the junction fails to match germline, which may point to a read error. The chain is built from TRBV28 and TRBJ1-1; TRBD1 matches at 11 bases. The CDR3 spans 15 residues. Germline CDR1 is MDHEN and CDR2 is SYDVKM. CDR3 DNA: TGTGCCAACAGTTTTGTGGGGACAGGGGGCACTGAAGCTTTCTTT. Amino acids: CANSFVGTGGTEAFF.

This clonotype was counted only a few times. The genes are TRBV5-1 and TRBJ2-1; possibly TRBD2 for D (5 bases). The CDR3 length is 12 residues. Germline V CDR1 and CDR2: SGHRS, YFSETQ. V lost 0 bases and J lost 8, with 6 bases in between. The CDR3 sequence: CASSLERDEQFF. In nucleotides, the CDR3 is TGCGCCAGCAGCTTGGAGAGGGATGAGCAGTTCTTC.

This clonotype has more than one count but fewer than ten. The chain links TRBV20-1 to TRBJ1-2; 9 bases map to TRBD1. The CDR3 contains 12 residues. The V and J ends lost 3 bases and 9 bases, in that order; junction bases with no gene match: 5. CDR1 is DFQATT and CDR2 is SNEGSKA in the germline V gene (reference sequence). The CDR3 nucleotides read TGCAGTGCTAGCCGCGACAGGGGGAGCTACACCTTC. Its translation is CSASRDRGSYTF.

The chain carries TRBV7-9 and TRBJ2-7; no clear D. The V and J ends lost 0 bases and 2 bases respectively, with 5 bases between them. Germline CDR1 reads SEHNR; CDR2 reads FQNEAQ (reference sequence). The CDR3 covers 13 residues. The CDR3 sequence is CASSLADPYEQYF. The CDR3 bases are TGTGCCAGCAGCTTAGCGGACCCCTACGAGCAGTACTTC.

The V and J genes are TRBV7-2 and TRBJ2-5, with 8 nucleotides matching TRBD2. With V trimmed by 0 bases and J by 11 bases, 17 bases remained unmatched. The CDR3 has 17 amino acids. Germline V gene sequence: CDR1 SGHTA, CDR2 FQGNSA. CDR3 sequence: CASSLAGGGTRVNEQYF. The CDR3 nucleotides read TGTGCCAGCAGCTTAGCGGGTGGCGGGACTAGAGTCAATGAGCAGTACTTC.

J is TRBJ1-2 and V is TRBV6-2 or TRBV6-3, with D unclear. Trimming stripped 0 bases from V and 3 bases from J, with 14 bases between. This CDR3 spans 16 amino acids. The germline V gene encodes CDR1 MNHEY and CDR2 SVGEGT. The CDR3 coding sequence is TGTGCCAGCAGTTACTCAGAGGGAACGGCTGACTATGGCTACACCTTC. Encoded protein: CASSYSEGTADYGYTF.

The chain recombines TRBV24-1 with TRBJ2-1, with 7 bases aligning to TRBD1. Judging by the DNA end, TRBJ2-7 fits better; the J call may be wrong. Germline V gives CDR1 KGHDR, CDR2 SFDVKD. This CDR3 comprises 15 residues. The CDR3: CATSDGDSSYNEQYF. CDR3 DNA sequence: TGTGCCACCAGTGATGGGGACAGCTCCTACAATGAGCAGTACTTC.